This T cell receptor (beta chain) was obtained from a study of T cell responses to AZD1222 COVID-19 vaccine. Concerning this clone: Antigen unknown.

The CDR3 covers 17 residues. Germline lookup yields CDR1 MGHRA and CDR2 YSYEKL. V was cut by 0 bases and J by 7 bases, with 18 bases left in between. TCRdb's table, derived via immunoSEQ multiplex PCR, lists solely in-frame clones and lacks some. The data contain roughly 24,000 clones, 88% of them singletons. Study-level findings and limits: Elevations in Spike-specific TCR breadth and depth followed administration of two AZD1222 doses. It was only a handful of AZD1222 recipients who were seropositive at baseline. Repertoires were obtained solely post-peak T cell response. Possibly, clonal diversity was underestimated; donors were largely white British and included more females.

Sequences were derived from peripheral blood, sampled 28 days after the second AZD1222 dose. The chain joins TRBV4-1 to TRBJ1-4; a possible D gene is TRBD1 (5 bases). The receptor was isolated from an adult who received the AZD1222 COVID-19 vaccine. CDR3 DNA: TGCGCCAGCAGCCAAGATGAAGTAGGGCAGGGTTTTGAAAAACTGTTTTTT. This encodes CASSQDEVGQGFEKLFF.